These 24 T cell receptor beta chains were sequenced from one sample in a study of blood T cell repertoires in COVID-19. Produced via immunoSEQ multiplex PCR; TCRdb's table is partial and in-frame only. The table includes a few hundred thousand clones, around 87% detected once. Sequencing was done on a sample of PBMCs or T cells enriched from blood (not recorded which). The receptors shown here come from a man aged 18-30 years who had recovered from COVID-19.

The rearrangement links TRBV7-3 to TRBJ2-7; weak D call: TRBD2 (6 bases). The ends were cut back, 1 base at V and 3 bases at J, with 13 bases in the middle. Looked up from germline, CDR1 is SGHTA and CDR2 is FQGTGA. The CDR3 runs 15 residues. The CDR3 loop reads CASSLIAGEDYEQYF. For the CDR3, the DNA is TGTGCCAGCAGCTTAATAGCCGGGGAGGACTACGAGCAGTACTTC.

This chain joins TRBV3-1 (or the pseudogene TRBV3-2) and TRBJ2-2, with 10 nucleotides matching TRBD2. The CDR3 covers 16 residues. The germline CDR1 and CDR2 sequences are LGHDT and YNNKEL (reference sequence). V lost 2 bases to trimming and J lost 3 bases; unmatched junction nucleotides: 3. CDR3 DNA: TGTGCCAGCAGCCAACTCCTAGCGGGGGACACCGGGGAGCTGTTTTTT. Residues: CASSQLLAGDTGELFF.

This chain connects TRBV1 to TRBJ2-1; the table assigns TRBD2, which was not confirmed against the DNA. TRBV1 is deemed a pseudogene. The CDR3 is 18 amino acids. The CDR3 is CTSSQDWLAGLSYNEQFF. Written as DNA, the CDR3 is TGCACCAGCAGCCAAGATTGGCTAGCGGGGCTTTCCTACAATGAGCAGTTCTTC.

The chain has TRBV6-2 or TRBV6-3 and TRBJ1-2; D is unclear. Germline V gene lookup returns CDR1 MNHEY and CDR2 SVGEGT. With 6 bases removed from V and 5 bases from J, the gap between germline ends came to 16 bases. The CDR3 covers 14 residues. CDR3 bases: TGTGCCAGCAGCCAAGATCAGTTCTGGTATGGCTACACCTTC. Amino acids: CASSQDQFWYGYTF.

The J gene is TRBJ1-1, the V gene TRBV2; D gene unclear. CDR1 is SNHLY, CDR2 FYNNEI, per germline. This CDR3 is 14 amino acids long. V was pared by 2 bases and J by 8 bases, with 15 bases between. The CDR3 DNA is TGTGCCAGCAGTGAACTGAGGGTTGACGGGGAAGCTTTCTTT. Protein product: CASSELRVDGEAFF.

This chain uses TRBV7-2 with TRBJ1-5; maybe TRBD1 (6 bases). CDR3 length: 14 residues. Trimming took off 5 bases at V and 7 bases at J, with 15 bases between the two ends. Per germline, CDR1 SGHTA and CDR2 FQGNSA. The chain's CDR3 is CASSTQGSSQPQHF. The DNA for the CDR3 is TGTGCCAGCAGCACACAGGGTAGTTCGCAGCCCCAGCATTTT.

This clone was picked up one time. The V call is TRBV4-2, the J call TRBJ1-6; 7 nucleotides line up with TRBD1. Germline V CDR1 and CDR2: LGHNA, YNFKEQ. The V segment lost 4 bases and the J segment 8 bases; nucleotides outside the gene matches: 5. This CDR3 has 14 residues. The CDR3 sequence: CASSLVTGDSPLHF. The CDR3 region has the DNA TGTGCCAGCAGCCTAGTCACAGGGGATTCACCCCTCCACTTT.

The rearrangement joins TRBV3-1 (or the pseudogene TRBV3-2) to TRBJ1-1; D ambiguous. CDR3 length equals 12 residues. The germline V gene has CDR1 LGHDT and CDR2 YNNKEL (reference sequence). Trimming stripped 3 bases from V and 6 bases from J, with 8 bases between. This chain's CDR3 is CASSQWQAEAFF. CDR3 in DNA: TGTGCCAGCAGCCAGTGGCAAGCTGAAGCTTTCTTT.

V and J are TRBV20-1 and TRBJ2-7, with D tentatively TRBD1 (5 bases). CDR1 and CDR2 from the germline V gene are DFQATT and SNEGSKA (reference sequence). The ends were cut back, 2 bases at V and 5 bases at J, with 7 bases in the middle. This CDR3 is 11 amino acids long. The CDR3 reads CSARTGDEQYF. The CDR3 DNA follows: TGCAGTGCTAGAACAGGTGACGAGCAGTACTTC.

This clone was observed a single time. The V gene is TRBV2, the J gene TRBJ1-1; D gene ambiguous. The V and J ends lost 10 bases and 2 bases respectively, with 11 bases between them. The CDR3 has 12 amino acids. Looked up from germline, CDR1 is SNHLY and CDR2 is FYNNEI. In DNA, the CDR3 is TGTGCCATACGAGGGCTCAACACTGAAGCTTTCTTT. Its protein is CAIRGLNTEAFF.

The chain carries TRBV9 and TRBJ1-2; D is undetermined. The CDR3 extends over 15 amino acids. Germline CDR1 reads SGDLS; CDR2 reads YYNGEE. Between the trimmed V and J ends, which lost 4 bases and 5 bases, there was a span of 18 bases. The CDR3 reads CASSLRPRQGYGYTF. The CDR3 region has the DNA TGTGCCAGCAGCTTACGTCCTAGGCAAGGTTATGGCTACACCTTC.

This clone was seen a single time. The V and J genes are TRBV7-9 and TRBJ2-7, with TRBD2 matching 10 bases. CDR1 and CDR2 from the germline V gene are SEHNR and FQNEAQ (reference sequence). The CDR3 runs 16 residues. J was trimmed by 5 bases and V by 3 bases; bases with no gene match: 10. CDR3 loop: CASSFGAGGPSNEQYF. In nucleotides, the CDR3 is TGTGCCAGCAGCTTTGGAGCGGGAGGGCCGTCTAACGAGCAGTACTTC.

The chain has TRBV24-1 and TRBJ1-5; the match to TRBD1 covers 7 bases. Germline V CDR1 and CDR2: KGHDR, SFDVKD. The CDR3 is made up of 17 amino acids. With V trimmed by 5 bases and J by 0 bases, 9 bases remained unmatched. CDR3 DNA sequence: TGTGCCACCAGTGCTGCCAGGGGGGCTTATAGCAATCAGCCCCAGCATTTT. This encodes CATSAARGAYSNQPQHF.

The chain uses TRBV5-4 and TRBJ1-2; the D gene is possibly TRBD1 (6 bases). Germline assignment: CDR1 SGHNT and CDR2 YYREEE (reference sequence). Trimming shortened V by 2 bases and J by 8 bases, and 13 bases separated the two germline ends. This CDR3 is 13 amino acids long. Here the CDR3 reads CASSFATGNGYTF. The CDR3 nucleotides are TGTGCCAGCAGCTTTGCAACAGGGAACGGCTACACCTTC.

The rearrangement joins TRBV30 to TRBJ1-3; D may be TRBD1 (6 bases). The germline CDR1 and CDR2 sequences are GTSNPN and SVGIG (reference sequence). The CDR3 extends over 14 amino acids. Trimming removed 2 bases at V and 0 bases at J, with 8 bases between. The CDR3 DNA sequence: TGTGCCTGGAGTACAGGGTTCTCTGGAAACACCATATATTTT. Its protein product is CAWSTGFSGNTIYF.

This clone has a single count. In DNA form, the CDR3 reads TGTGCCATCAGTGATCGTCTAGCGGACTACAATGAGCAGTTCTTC. This sequence encodes CAISDRLADYNEQFF. The chain links TRBV10-3 to TRBJ2-1; 7 bases agree with TRBD2. V dropped 3 bases and J dropped 3; count of bases not matched to a gene: 5. This CDR3 region has 15 residues. CDR1 and CDR2 (germline): ENHRY, SYGVKD.

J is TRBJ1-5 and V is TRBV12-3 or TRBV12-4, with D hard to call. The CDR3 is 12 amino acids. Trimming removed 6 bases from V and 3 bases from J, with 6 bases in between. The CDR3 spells CASSPDNQPQHF. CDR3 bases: TGTGCCAGCAGCCCAGACAATCAGCCCCAGCATTTT.

CDR3 bases: TGTGCCAGCAGCTTACCGGGACAATCCTATAATTCACCCCTCCACTTT. It specifies CASSLPGQSYNSPLHF. The chain uses TRBV5-6 and TRBJ1-6; tentatively, D is TRBD1 (6 bases). The CDR3 loop spans 16 amino acids. Germline values: CDR1 SGHDT, CDR2 YYEEEE. V was pared by 2 bases and J by 1 base, with 10 bases between.

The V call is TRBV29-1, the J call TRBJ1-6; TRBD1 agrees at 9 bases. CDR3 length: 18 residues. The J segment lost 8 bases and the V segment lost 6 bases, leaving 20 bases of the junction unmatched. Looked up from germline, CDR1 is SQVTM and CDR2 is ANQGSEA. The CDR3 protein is CSVRWGADWTGEHSPLHF. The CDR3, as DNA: TGCAGCGTCCGTTGGGGTGCCGATTGGACAGGGGAACATTCACCCCTCCACTTT.

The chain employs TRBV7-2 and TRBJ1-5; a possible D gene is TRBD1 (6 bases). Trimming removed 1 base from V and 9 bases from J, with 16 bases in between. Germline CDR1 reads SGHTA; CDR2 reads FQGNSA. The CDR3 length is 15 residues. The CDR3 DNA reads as TGTGCCAGCAGCTTAGGAGGGGGTCGGACGGGGCCCCAGCATTTT. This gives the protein CASSLGGGRTGPQHF.

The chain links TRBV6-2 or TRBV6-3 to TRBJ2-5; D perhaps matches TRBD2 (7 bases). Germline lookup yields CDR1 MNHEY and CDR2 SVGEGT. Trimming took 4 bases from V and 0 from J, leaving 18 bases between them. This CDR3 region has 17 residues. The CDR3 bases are TGTGCCAGCAGTTCGCGGGGGCCCAAGTGGTACCAAGAGACCCAGTACTTC. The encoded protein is CASSSRGPKWYQETQYF.

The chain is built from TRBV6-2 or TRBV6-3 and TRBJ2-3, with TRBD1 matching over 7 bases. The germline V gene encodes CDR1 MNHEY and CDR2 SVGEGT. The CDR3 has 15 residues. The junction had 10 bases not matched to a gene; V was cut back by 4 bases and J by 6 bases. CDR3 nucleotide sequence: TGTGCCAGCAGTTGGCGCCACAGGGGTTCCGATACGCAGTATTTT. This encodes CASSWRHRGSDTQYF.

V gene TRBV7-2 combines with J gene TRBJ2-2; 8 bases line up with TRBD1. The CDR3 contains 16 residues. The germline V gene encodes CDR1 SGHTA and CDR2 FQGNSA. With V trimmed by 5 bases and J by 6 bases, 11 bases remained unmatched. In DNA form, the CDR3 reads TGTGCCAGCAGCCTCATGACAGGGGCTGTCTCCGGGGAGCTGTTTTTT. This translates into CASSLMTGAVSGELFF.

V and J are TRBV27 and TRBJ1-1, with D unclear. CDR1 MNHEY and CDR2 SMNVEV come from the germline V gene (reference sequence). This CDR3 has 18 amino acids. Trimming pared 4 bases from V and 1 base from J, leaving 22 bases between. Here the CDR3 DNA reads TGTGCCAGCAGTTCTGGAAACTCCGGGAGAAGGAGGAACACTGAAGCTTTCTTT. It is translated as CASSSGNSGRRRNTEAFF.